These 21 T cell receptor beta chains were all obtained from the same sample, sequenced in a study of cytomegalovirus exposure and HLA in healthy donors. The PCR had 60 Vbeta and 13 Jbeta primers. Using immunoSEQ multiplex PCR, the repertoire was profiled, and TCRdb retains in-frame clones only, with some absent. The repertoire holds some 200,000 clones, with 70% to 90% as singletons. The specimen sequenced was PBMCs. The receptors here all came from a woman between 25 and 40 years old in good health and CMV-seronegative.

This clone was observed a single time. The chain recombines TRBV28 with TRBJ1-1, with D perhaps matching TRBD1 (6 bases). CDR1 and CDR2 from the germline V gene are MDHEN and SYDVKM. The germline V and J ends were trimmed by 5 bases and 4 bases, with 14 bases remaining between them. CDR3 length: 14 amino acids. The CDR3 sequence is CASSQGRLSTEAFF. The DNA of the CDR3 is TGTGCCAGCAGTCAGGGGAGATTGAGCACTGAAGCTTTCTTT.

The CDR3 DNA sequence: TGTGCCACCAGGACGGGGACCGGGGAGCTGTTTTTT. Translation: CATRTGTGELFF. This chain links TRBV7-6 with TRBJ2-2; maybe TRBD2 (5 bases). V was cut by 10 bases and J by 5 bases, with 11 bases left in between. Germline CDR1 SGHVS, CDR2 FNYEAQ. This CDR3 spans 12 amino acids.

The gene calls are TRBV6-5 and TRBJ1-5; 10 bases agree with TRBD1. V lost 4 bases to trimming and J lost 4 bases; unmatched junction nucleotides: 1. The germline gives CDR1 MNHEY, CDR2 SVGAGI. The CDR3 runs 14 residues. The CDR3 spells CASSWGQGNQPQHF. In DNA form, the CDR3 reads TGTGCCAGCAGTTGGGGACAGGGGAATCAGCCCCAGCATTTT.

The rearrangement links TRBV4-2 to TRBJ1-4; D is unresolved. The CDR3 runs 15 residues. V was clipped by 4 bases and J by 0 bases, with 9 bases between them. Germline values: CDR1 LGHNA, CDR2 YNFKEQ. In nucleotides, the CDR3 is TGTGCCAGCAGCCCGTCCCAGTCAACTAATGAAAAACTGTTTTTT. It specifies CASSPSQSTNEKLFF.

The CDR3 DNA reads TGTGCCAGTAGTATGATAGCCGATACGCAGTATTTT. This encodes CASSMIADTQYF. The chain employs TRBV19 and TRBJ2-3; D is undetermined. The V gene's germline CDR1 is LNHDA and CDR2 SQIVND (reference sequence). This CDR3 comprises 12 residues. Trimming removed 3 bases from V and 6 bases from J, with 7 bases in between.

The chain carries TRBV19 and TRBJ2-1, with D hard to call. Germline lookup yields CDR1 LNHDA and CDR2 SQIVND (reference sequence). V shed 2 bases and J shed 3 bases, with 14 bases lying between them. The CDR3 loop spans 16 amino acids. This chain's CDR3 is CASSIREANNYNEQFF. The DNA for the CDR3 is TGTGCCAGTAGTATACGTGAGGCAAATAACTACAATGAGCAGTTCTTC. The entire variable domain, with the rest obtained from reference TRBV19 and TRBJ2-1, is as follows: DGGITQSPKYLFRKEGQNVTLSCEQNLNHDAMYWYRQDPGQGLRLIYYSQIVNDFQKGDIAEGYSVSREKKESFPLTVTSAQKNPTAFYLCASSIREANNYNEQFFGPGTRLTVL.

V gene TRBV5-1 combines with J gene TRBJ2-1; D is ambiguous. The CDR3 runs 13 residues. Germline V gene lookup returns CDR1 SGHRS and CDR2 YFSETQ. The V gene lost 5 bases and the J gene lost 6 bases, with 12 bases spanning the gap. CDR3 coding DNA: TGCGCCAGCAGACGCGAGGTCCGCAATGAGCAGTTCTTC. Residues: CASRREVRNEQFF.

The rearrangement joins TRBV5-6 to TRBJ1-2; TRBD1 matches at 7 bases. V gave up 2 bases and J gave up 8 bases; unmatched junction bases: 12. CDR3 length: 15 residues. CDR1 and CDR2 (germline): SGHDT, YYEEEE. The CDR3 region is CASSLDRRAGGGYTF. The DNA of the CDR3 is TGTGCCAGCAGCTTAGACCGGCGGGCAGGGGGAGGCTACACCTTC. Combining the CDR3 with reference TRBV5-6 and TRBJ1-2 gives the whole variable domain DAGVTQSPTHLIKTRGQQVTLRCSPKSGHDTVSWYQQALGQGPQFIFQYYEEEERQRGNFPDRFSGHQFPNYSSELNVNALLLGDSALYLCASSLDRRAGGGYTFGSGTRLTVV.

This chain uses TRBV4-3 with TRBJ1-1; unclear D gene. The CDR3 is made up of 12 amino acids. CDR1 is LGHNA, CDR2 YSLEER, per germline. Trimming took off 0 bases at V and 7 bases at J, with 6 bases between the two ends. The CDR3 protein is CASSQDLVEAFF. In nucleotides, the CDR3 is TGCGCCAGCAGCCAAGACCTCGTTGAAGCTTTCTTT.

V gene TRBV6-1 combines with J gene TRBJ2-1; 10 bases fit TRBD2. Looked up from germline, CDR1 is MNHNS and CDR2 is SASEGT. This CDR3 spans 15 amino acids. With V trimmed by 7 bases and J by 5 bases, 8 bases remained unmatched. Here the CDR3 DNA reads TGTGCCAGCACCTACGGACTAGCGGAGAACAATGAGCAGTTCTTC. It specifies CASTYGLAENNEQFF.

V usage is TRBV5-4 and J usage is TRBJ2-6; D may be TRBD1 (6 bases). This CDR3 is 15 amino acids long. Trimming stripped 7 bases from V and 2 bases from J, with 13 bases between. Germline CDR1 is SGHNT and CDR2 is YYREEE (reference sequence). The CDR3 spells CASVSAGAGANVLTF. CDR3 DNA: TGTGCCAGCGTATCCGCAGGGGCTGGGGCCAACGTCCTGACTTTC.

The chain uses TRBV21-1 and TRBJ1-5; the D call TRBD1 from the table was never checked on the DNA. TRBV21-1 is a recognized pseudogene. There are 17 residues in the CDR3. The chain's CDR3 is CASSNRGQGYSNQPQHF. The DNA for the CDR3 is TGTGCCAGCAGCAACCGGGGACAGGGGTATAGCAATCAGCCCCAGCATTTT.

The chain uses TRBV9 and TRBJ2-3; 11 positions match TRBD2. The germline CDR1 and CDR2 sequences are SGDLS and YYNGEE. V lost 3 bases, J lost 6 bases, and 12 bases stayed unmatched. CDR3 size: 17 residues. For the CDR3, the DNA is TGTGCCAGCAGCGGGCTTAGCGGGGGGGCCCTTCTGGATACGCAGTATTTT. It is translated as CASSGLSGGALLDTQYF.

This clone was counted only a few times. This sequence joins TRBV4-3 and TRBJ2-7; 8 bases align to TRBD2. Trimming at V came to 1 base and at J to 2 bases, leaving 4 bases not matched to a gene. This CDR3 has 15 amino acids. CDR1 is LGHNA, CDR2 YSLEER, per germline. Here the CDR3 reads CASSQGLAGTYEQYF. CDR3 coding DNA: TGCGCCAGCAGCCAAGGTTTAGCGGGGACCTACGAGCAGTACTTC.

V is TRBV6-5 and J is TRBJ2-7; tentative D call: TRBD2 (5 bases). Germline V lookup: CDR1 MNHEY, CDR2 SVGAGI. V shed 2 bases and J shed 4 bases, with 18 bases lying between them. The CDR3 runs to 16 residues. CDR3 sequence reads: CASSYTLDLGTYEQYF. The CDR3 DNA is TGTGCCAGCAGTTACACCTTGGACTTAGGCACTTACGAGCAGTACTTC.

In regard to this clone: One end of the junction is discordant with germline, which a read error may explain. V gene TRBV28 combines with J gene TRBJ2-6; weak D call: TRBD1 (5 bases). The CDR3 extends over 13 amino acids. CDR1 is MDHEN, CDR2 SYDVKM, per germline. The chain's CDR3 is CASRTIGANGLTF. The DNA for the CDR3 is TGTGCCAGCAGGACGATTGGGGCCAACGGCCTGACTTTC.

The chain carries TRBV6-5 and TRBJ2-1, with TRBD2 matching 13 bases. Germline-derived CDR1 and CDR2 are MNHEY and SVGAGI. The CDR3 runs 15 residues. Trimming removed 6 bases from V and 10 bases from J; junction bases left unmatched: 9. The DNA of the CDR3 is TGTGCCAGCAGCCCCACTAGCGGGGGGGCCAGGGAGCAGTTCTTC. It is translated as CASSPTSGGAREQFF.

V usage is TRBV5-1 and J usage is TRBJ2-2, with 12 bases lining up with TRBD1. Germline V gene lookup returns CDR1 SGHRS and CDR2 YFSETQ. Germline trimming cut 4 bases from V and 5 bases from J; bases unmatched to any gene: 6. This CDR3 has 16 residues. This CDR3 reads CASSNWDRGQTGELFF. CDR3 DNA sequence: TGCGCCAGCAGCAACTGGGACAGGGGGCAGACCGGGGAGCTGTTTTTT.

The J gene is TRBJ1-5, the V gene TRBV7-2, with TRBD1 matching 8 bases. Trimming took 3 bases from V and 4 from J; bases not matched to a gene: 5. From germline, CDR1 is SGHTA and CDR2 FQGNSA. This CDR3 contains 15 residues. The CDR3: CASSFTGGENQPQHF. For the CDR3, the DNA is TGTGCCAGCAGCTTCACAGGGGGTGAGAATCAGCCCCAGCATTTT.

The V and J genes are TRBV25-1 and TRBJ2-7; TRBD1 agrees at 10 bases. The germline V gene has CDR1 MGHDK and CDR2 SYGVNS. This CDR3 is built from 16 residues. The V and J ends lost 3 bases and 3 bases, in that order; junction bases with no gene match: 8. CDR3 DNA sequence: TGTGCCAGCAGTGATGGGCTTGGGACAGGGGACTACGAGCAGTACTTC. Its protein product is CASSDGLGTGDYEQYF.

CDR3 nucleotides: TGCGCCAGCAGCTTGTGGGGCGTGAACACTGAAGCTTTCTTT. Amino acid sequence: CASSLWGVNTEAFF. The chain is built from TRBV5-1 and TRBJ1-1, with D possibly TRBD1 on 5 matching bases. The CDR3 spans 14 residues. V was shortened by 1 base and J by 0 bases, with 7 bases between the two germline ends. Germline V lookup: CDR1 SGHRS, CDR2 YFSETQ.